This T cell receptor beta chain emerged from a study of T-cell memory formation after mild COVID-19. Study results and limitations: Clones that shrank (day 15 to 85) were balanced CD4/CD8, whereas later expanders leaned CD4+. The study found contracting CD4+ clones mainly in CM and EM and contracting CD8+ clones in EMRA. Pre-infection memory harbored some responding clones, suggesting cross-reactive memory joined.

TCRdb ran MiXCR on the 5' RACE reads and lists one entry per CDR3 protein. Of about 49,000 distinct CDR3 sequences in the sample, around a quarter were seen once. The CDR3 sequence is 15 residues long. The trim removed 4 bases at V and 7 bases at J, leaving 10 bases unmatched. The germline CDR1 and CDR2 sequences are LGHNA and YSLEER. This clonotype was recorded a few times. The antigen is undetermined. This receptor was taken from a man between 18 and 29 years old who had mild COVID-19 (a few samples of this study predate the infection). Cell type and time point are not known. Sequencing was carried out using PBMCs or a T cell subset sorted from them (not recorded which). This chain links TRBV4-3 with TRBJ1-2; TRBD1 agrees at 9 bases. CDR3 amino acids: CASSPGQGNPAGYTF. Written as DNA, the CDR3 is TGCGCCAGCAGCCCTGGACAGGGGAATCCGGCTGGCTACACCTTC.